This T cell receptor (beta chain) was captured in a study of T-cell memory formation after mild COVID-19. TCRdb re-called the 5' RACE reads through MiXCR, storing one row per CDR3 protein. The data contain some 49,000 distinct CDR3 sequences, about 28% of them singletons. V lost 1 base to trimming and J lost 5 bases, with 12 bases between them. The CDR3 contains 16 residues. Germline CDR1 and CDR2: LNHNV and YYDKDF (reference sequence). Sequenced material: PBMCs or a T cell subset sorted from them (not recorded which). J is TRBJ2-6 and V is TRBV15; no firm D call. This receptor was identified in a man between 18 and 35 years old who had mild COVID-19 (a few samples of this study predate the infection). Cell type and time point are not known. The CDR3 region has the DNA TGTGCCACCAGCAGAGTAAGGAGTTCTCGGGCCAACGTCCTGACTTTC. Translation gives CATSRVRSSRANVLTF.